The 25 T cell receptor beta chains in this list originate from one sample, sequenced in a study of OX40 agonist ivuxolimab in advanced cancers. Sequenced by immunoSEQ multiplex PCR; TCRdb stores in-frame clones only, minus some. This sample has tens of thousands of clones, with roughly 80% found just once. The sample consisted of CD4+ or CD8+ T cells sorted from blood, taken in a trial of the OX40 agonist ivuxolimab. The receptors shown here come from an adult with an advanced solid tumor such as melanoma, head and neck, liver or kidney cancer.

The chain recombines TRBV5-4 with TRBJ2-3; TRBD1 is a possible D gene (5 bases). CDR1 is SGHNT and CDR2 is YYREEE in the germline V gene (reference sequence). The ends were cut back, 4 bases at V and 0 bases at J, with 9 bases in the middle. The CDR3 is 14 amino acids. In DNA, the CDR3 is TGTGCCAGCAGCGACAGAGGAAGCACAGATACGCAGTATTTT. Its translation is CASSDRGSTDTQYF.

The V and J genes are TRBV7-8 and TRBJ1-5, with 9 bases fitting TRBD1. This CDR3 is built from 15 residues. The V gene end was trimmed by 7 bases and the J gene end by 5 bases; junction bases not matched to a gene: 9. The V gene's germline CDR1 is SGHVS and CDR2 FQNEAQ. This CDR3 reads CASNPTGGSYQPQHF. For the CDR3, the DNA is TGTGCCAGCAATCCAACAGGGGGCTCTTATCAGCCCCAGCATTTT.

V and J are TRBV10-1 and TRBJ1-4; TRBD1 agrees at 8 bases. This CDR3 spans 14 amino acids. Germline loops: CDR1 WNHNN, CDR2 SYGVQD (reference sequence). J was trimmed by 7 bases and V by 2 bases; bases with no gene match: 3. The DNA of the CDR3 is TGCGCCAGCAGTGAGGGACAGGGTTTTGAAAAACTGTTTTTT. It codes for CASSEGQGFEKLFF.

The chain has TRBV4-1 and TRBJ2-1; 7 positions agree with TRBD1. This CDR3 has 13 amino acids. With 4 bases clipped from V and 5 bases from J, the junction kept 2 bases outside the gene matches. In germline, CDR1 is MGHRA, CDR2 YSYEKL. CDR3 sequence (DNA): TGCGCCAGCAGCCTGACAGGGAACAATGAGCAGTTCTTC. Translating it yields CASSLTGNNEQFF.

The rearrangement links TRBV5-1 to TRBJ1-2, with 7 positions matching TRBD1. The V gene's germline CDR1 is SGHRS and CDR2 YFSETQ. This CDR3 has 14 residues. The ends lost 4 bases at V and 0 bases at J; junction bases unmatched: 3. The CDR3 DNA is TGCGCCAGCAGCATAGGGACAGCTAACTATGGCTACACCTTC. Its translation: CASSIGTANYGYTF.

The CDR3 DNA follows: TGTGCCAGCAGCCCAGAAGTTTTCCGGGTAGGATGGGAGCAGTACTTC. This sequence encodes CASSPEVFRVGWEQYF. The chain is built from TRBV6-6 and TRBJ2-7; D is unresolved. Per germline, CDR1 MNHNY and CDR2 SVGAGI (reference sequence). Trimming took off 6 bases at V and 7 bases at J, with 25 bases between the two ends. This CDR3 spans 16 amino acids.

The V gene is TRBV6-1, the J gene TRBJ1-5, with a possible D match to TRBD1 (6 bases). The V and J ends lost 5 bases and 7 bases respectively, with 12 bases between them. Germline CDR1 is MNHNS and CDR2 is SASEGT. The CDR3 consists of 13 residues. The CDR3 is CASSTGLEQPQHF. The CDR3 DNA is TGTGCCAGCAGTACAGGGCTGGAGCAGCCCCAGCATTTT.

This chain links TRBV5-1 with TRBJ2-1; 14 nucleotides align to TRBD2. J lost 8 bases, V lost 4 bases, and 5 bases had no gene match. This CDR3 has 15 amino acids. Germline assignment: CDR1 SGHRS and CDR2 YFSETQ. The CDR3 coding sequence is TGCGCCAGCAGCGAGGGACTAGCGGGAGTCCATGAGCAGTTCTTC. The encoded protein is CASSEGLAGVHEQFF.

J is TRBJ1-1 and V is TRBV2; 7 bases match TRBD1. The germline V gene encodes CDR1 SNHLY and CDR2 FYNNEI. This CDR3 region has 12 residues. The junction had 10 bases not matched to a gene; V was cut back by 8 bases and J by 10 bases. The CDR3 protein is CASSPLGGRAFF. In DNA form, the CDR3 reads TGTGCCAGCTCGCCCCTAGGGGGCAGAGCTTTCTTT.

This clone is medium-sized (0.01 to 0.1%) in the sample. V usage is TRBV29-1 and J usage is TRBJ1-1, with 7 bases that match TRBD1. The germline V gene encodes CDR1 SQVTM and CDR2 ANQGSEA. The V and J ends lost 8 bases and 0 bases, in that order; junction bases with no gene match: 6. CDR3 length equals 13 residues. The DNA of the CDR3 is TGCAGCCTCGGCAGGGGGTTGAACACTGAAGCTTTCTTT. Protein product: CSLGRGLNTEAFF.

The chain uses TRBV6-6 and TRBJ2-5; TRBD1 agrees at 9 bases. The end of the DNA is better explained by TRBJ2-7, so the J call may be wrong. CDR1 MNHNY and CDR2 SVGAGI come from the germline V gene (reference sequence). This CDR3 has 16 amino acids. The CDR3: CASSYFLGQGVHEQYF. DNA of the CDR3: TGTGCCAGCAGTTACTTTTTGGGACAGGGAGTCCACGAGCAGTACTTC.

This clone was counted once. This sequence joins TRBV20-1 and TRBJ2-7; D may be TRBD1 (6 bases). CDR3 length equals 11 residues. Germline V gives CDR1 DFQATT, CDR2 SNEGSKA (reference sequence). Deletions cut 6 bases from V and 4 bases from J, with 10 bases between. DNA of the CDR3: TGCAGTGCCAGGGGATTGTACGAGCAGTACTTC. It specifies CSARGLYEQYF.

The chain recombines TRBV5-1 with TRBJ2-1; TRBD2 agrees at 9 bases. Per germline, CDR1 SGHRS and CDR2 YFSETQ. This CDR3 region has 16 residues. V shed 4 bases, J shed 0 bases, and the junction held 5 bases outside the gene matches. CDR3 nucleotide sequence: TGCGCCAGCAGCCCAGGTAGCGGGAGCTCCTACAATGAGCAGTTCTTC. Translating gives CASSPGSGSSYNEQFF.

The rearrangement links TRBV5-1 to TRBJ2-1; D is possibly TRBD2 (5 bases). The CDR3 is 13 amino acids. Germline CDR1 and CDR2: SGHRS and YFSETQ. The ends were cut back, 7 bases at V and 5 bases at J, with 13 bases in the middle. This CDR3 reads CASRLEGNNEQFF. CDR3 DNA sequence: TGCGCCAGCCGACTCGAGGGAAACAATGAGCAGTTCTTC. The full variable domain, with the rest looked up from reference TRBV5-1 and TRBJ2-1, is KAGVTQTPRYLIKTRGQQVTLSCSPISGHRSVSWYQQTPGQGLQFLFEYFSETQRNKGNFPGRFSGRQFSNSRSEMNVSTLELGDSALYLCASRLEGNNEQFFGPGTRLTVL.

The chain links TRBV19 to TRBJ1-2; 7 nucleotides match TRBD1. In germline, CDR1 is LNHDA, CDR2 SQIVND (reference sequence). The CDR3 runs 14 residues. V lost 5 bases to trimming and J lost 4 bases; unmatched junction nucleotides: 7. CDR3 coding DNA: TGTGCCAGTAGTCCCAGACAGGGCCGCTATGGCTACACCTTC. As protein: CASSPRQGRYGYTF. Variable domain in full (rest from reference TRBV19 and TRBJ1-2): DGGITQSPKYLFRKEGQNVTLSCEQNLNHDAMYWYRQDPGQGLRLIYYSQIVNDFQKGDIAEGYSVSREKKESFPLTVTSAQKNPTAFYLCASSPRQGRYGYTFGSGTRLTVV.

The table lists this clone with a count of one. The chain carries TRBV11-3 and TRBJ2-1, with D tentatively TRBD1 (5 bases). V lost 5 bases and J lost 1, with 12 bases in between. This CDR3 has 15 amino acids. Germline V gives CDR1 SGHNT, CDR2 YENEEA. In nucleotides, the CDR3 is TGTGCCAGCAGCGTAGGGGCCACTTCCTACAATGAGCAGTTCTTC. Its protein is CASSVGATSYNEQFF. The full variable domain, in which reference TRBV11-3 and TRBJ2-1 provide the parts outside the CDR3, is EAGVVQSPRYKIIEKKQPVAFWCNPISGHNTLYWYLQNLGQGPELLIRYENEEAVDDSQLPKDRFSAERLKGVDSTLKIQPAELGDSAVYLCASSVGATSYNEQFFGPGTRLTVL.

This sequence joins TRBV5-1 and TRBJ1-3; D might be TRBD1 (6 bases). V was pared by 1 base and J by 0 bases, with 11 bases between. This CDR3 is 16 amino acids long. The germline CDR1 and CDR2 sequences are SGHRS and YFSETQ. Written as DNA, the CDR3 is TGCGCCAGCAGCTTGAATACAGGGACCTCTGGAAACACCATATATTTT. Protein: CASSLNTGTSGNTIYF.

This clone was seen once. This chain uses TRBV18 with TRBJ2-2, with D unresolved. CDR1 KGHSH and CDR2 LQKENI come from the germline V gene. The V gene lost 4 bases and the J gene lost 7 bases, with 4 bases spanning the gap. The CDR3 has 11 amino acids. The CDR3 DNA follows: TGTGCCAGCTCACAAAACGGGGAGCTGTTTTTT. Protein: CASSQNGELFF.

This clone was observed once. CDR3 sequence reads: CASSHVGRSSGANVLTF. For the CDR3, the DNA is TGCGCCAGCAGCCATGTTGGTAGGAGCTCTGGGGCCAACGTCCTGACTTTC. V and J are TRBV4-1 and TRBJ2-6; D is unclear. The CDR3 runs 17 residues. Germline V gives CDR1 MGHRA, CDR2 YSYEKL. V was trimmed by 3 bases and J by 0 bases, leaving 12 bases between them.

The rearrangement joins TRBV9 to TRBJ2-7; 7 bases match TRBD2. The V segment lost 0 bases and the J segment 2 bases; nucleotides outside the gene matches: 5. The CDR3 has 15 residues. Germline CDR1 is SGDLS and CDR2 is YYNGEE. The CDR3 loop is CASSVDLAETYEQYF. CDR3 DNA sequence: TGTGCCAGCAGCGTAGATCTAGCGGAAACCTACGAGCAGTACTTC.

The chain couples TRBV28 to TRBJ1-5; D uncertain. CDR1 is MDHEN, CDR2 SYDVKM, per germline. Trimming removed 4 bases at V and 4 bases at J, with 14 bases between. The CDR3 spans 15 residues. CDR3 DNA: TGTGCCAGCAGTTCCCCAGGAGGGAGGAATCAGCCCCAGCATTTT. It encodes CASSSPGGRNQPQHF.

Remarks on this clone: Within the sample, other DNA sequences also encode this same CDR3. The CDR3, as DNA: TGTGCCAGCAGCGTAGGTGGGAACACCGGGGAGCTGTTTTTT. Amino acids: CASSVGGNTGELFF. V gene TRBV9 combines with J gene TRBJ2-2; D unresolved. Germline CDR1 reads SGDLS; CDR2 reads YYNGEE. The CDR3 consists of 14 residues. Trimming took 0 bases from V and 1 from J, leaving 4 bases between them.

This clone was recorded a few times. This rearrangement joins TRBV30 to TRBJ1-2; D is undetermined. Trimming cost V 3 bases and J 0 bases, with 11 bases left between them. The CDR3 is 14 amino acids. Germline CDR1 GTSNPN, CDR2 SVGIG (reference sequence). CDR3 amino acids: CAWSRIVANYGYTF. The DNA for the CDR3 is TGTGCCTGGAGCAGGATAGTAGCTAACTATGGCTACACCTTC.

The chain carries TRBV18 and TRBJ2-2, with 7 bases fitting TRBD1. CDR1 is KGHSH, CDR2 LQKENI, per germline. The CDR3 is 17 residues long. Trimming cost V 0 bases and J 1 base; bases outside gene matches: 5. The CDR3 nucleotides read TGTGCCAGCTCACCACCCGTTGGGACAGTGAACACCGGGGAGCTGTTTTTT. It specifies CASSPPVGTVNTGELFF.

V and J are TRBV4-1 and TRBJ2-7; no reliable D call. Trimming pared 4 bases from V and 7 bases from J, leaving 14 bases between. CDR3 length equals 13 residues. Germline CDR1 reads MGHRA; CDR2 reads YSYEKL. CDR3 nucleotides: TGCGCCAGCAGCCGACCAACCCTGGGGGAGCAGTACTTC. This codes for CASSRPTLGEQYF.